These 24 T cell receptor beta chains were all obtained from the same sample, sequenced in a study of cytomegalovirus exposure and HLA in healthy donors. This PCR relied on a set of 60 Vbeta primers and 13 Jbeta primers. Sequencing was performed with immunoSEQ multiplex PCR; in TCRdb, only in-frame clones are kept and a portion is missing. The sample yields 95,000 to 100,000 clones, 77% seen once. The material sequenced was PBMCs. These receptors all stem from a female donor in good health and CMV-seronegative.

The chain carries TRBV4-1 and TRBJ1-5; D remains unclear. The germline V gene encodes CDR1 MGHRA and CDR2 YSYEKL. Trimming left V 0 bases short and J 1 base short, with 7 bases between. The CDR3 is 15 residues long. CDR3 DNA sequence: TGCGCCAGCAGCCAAGATGAGCCCAGCAATCAGCCCCAGCATTTT. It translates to CASSQDEPSNQPQHF.

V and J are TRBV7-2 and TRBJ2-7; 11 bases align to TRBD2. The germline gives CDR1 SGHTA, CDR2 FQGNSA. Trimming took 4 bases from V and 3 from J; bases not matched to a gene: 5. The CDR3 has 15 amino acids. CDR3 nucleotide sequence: TGTGCCAGCAGCTCCCCCGGGACTAGCGGCTACGAGCAGTACTTC. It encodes CASSSPGTSGYEQYF.

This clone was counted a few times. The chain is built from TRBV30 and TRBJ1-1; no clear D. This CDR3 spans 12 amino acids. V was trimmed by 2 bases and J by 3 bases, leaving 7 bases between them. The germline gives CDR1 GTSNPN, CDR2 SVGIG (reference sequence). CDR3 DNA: TGTGCCTGGAGTCGGAGGGACACTGAAGCTTTCTTT. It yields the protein CAWSRRDTEAFF.

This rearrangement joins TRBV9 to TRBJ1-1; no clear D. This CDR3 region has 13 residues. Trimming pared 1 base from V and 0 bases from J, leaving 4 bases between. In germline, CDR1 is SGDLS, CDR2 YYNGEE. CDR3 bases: TGTGCCAGCAGCGTATACATGAACACTGAAGCTTTCTTT. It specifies CASSVYMNTEAFF.

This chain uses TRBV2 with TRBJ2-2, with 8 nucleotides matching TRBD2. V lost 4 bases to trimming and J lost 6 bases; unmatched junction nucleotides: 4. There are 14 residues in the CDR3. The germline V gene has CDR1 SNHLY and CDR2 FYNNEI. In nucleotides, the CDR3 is TGTGCCAGCAGTGTGCAGCGGGAGTCCGGGGAGCTGTTTTTT. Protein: CASSVQRESGELFF.

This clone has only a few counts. The CDR3, as DNA: TGTGCCTGGAGTGTACCGGGTGGCTACACCTTC. Translated: CAWSVPGGYTF. This chain uses TRBV30 with TRBJ1-2, with D unresolved. CDR1 GTSNPN and CDR2 SVGIG come from the germline V gene (reference sequence). Trimming stripped 0 bases from V and 7 bases from J, with 6 bases between. CDR3 length equals 11 residues.

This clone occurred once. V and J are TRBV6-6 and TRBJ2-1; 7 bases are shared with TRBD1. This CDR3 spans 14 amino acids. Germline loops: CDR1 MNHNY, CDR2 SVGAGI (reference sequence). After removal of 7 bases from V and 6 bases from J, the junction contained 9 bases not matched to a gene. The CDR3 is CASTISTGINEQFF. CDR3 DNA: TGTGCCAGCACCATCTCGACAGGGATCAATGAGCAGTTCTTC.

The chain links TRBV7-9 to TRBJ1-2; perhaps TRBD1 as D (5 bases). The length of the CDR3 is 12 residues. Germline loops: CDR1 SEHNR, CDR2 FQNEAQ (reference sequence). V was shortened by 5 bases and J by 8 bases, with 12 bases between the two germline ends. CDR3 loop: CASSTGGSGYTF. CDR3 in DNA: TGTGCCAGCAGCACCGGGGGGAGCGGCTACACCTTC.

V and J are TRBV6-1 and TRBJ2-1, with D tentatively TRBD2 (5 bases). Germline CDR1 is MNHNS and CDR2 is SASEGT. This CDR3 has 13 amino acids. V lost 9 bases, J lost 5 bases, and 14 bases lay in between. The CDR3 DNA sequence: TGTGCCAGTTCGGGAAGGGTGAACAATGAGCAGTTCTTC. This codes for CASSGRVNNEQFF.

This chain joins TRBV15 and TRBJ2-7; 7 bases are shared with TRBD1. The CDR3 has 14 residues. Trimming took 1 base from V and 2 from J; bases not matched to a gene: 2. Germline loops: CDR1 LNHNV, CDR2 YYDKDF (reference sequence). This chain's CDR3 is CATSRGTGTYEQYF. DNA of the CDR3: TGTGCCACCAGCAGAGGGACAGGAACCTACGAGCAGTACTTC. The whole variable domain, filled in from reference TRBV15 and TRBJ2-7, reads DAMVIQNPRYQVTQFGKPVTLSCSQTLNHNVMYWYQQKSSQAPKLLFHYYDKDFNNEADTPDNFQSRRPNTSFCFLDIRSPGLGDTAMYLCATSRGTGTYEQYFGPGTRLTVT.

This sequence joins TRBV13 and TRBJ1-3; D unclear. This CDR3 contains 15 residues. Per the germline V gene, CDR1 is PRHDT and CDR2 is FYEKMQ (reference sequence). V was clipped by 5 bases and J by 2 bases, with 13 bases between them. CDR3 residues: CASSPRGFAGNTIYF. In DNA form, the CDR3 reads TGTGCCAGCAGCCCAAGAGGGTTTGCTGGAAACACCATATATTTT. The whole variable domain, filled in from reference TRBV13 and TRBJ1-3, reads AAGVIQSPRHLIKEKRETATLKCYPIPRHDTVYWYQQGPGQDPQFLISFYEKMQSDKGSIPDRFSAQQFSDYHSELNMSSLELGDSALYFCASSPRGFAGNTIYFGEGSWLTVV.

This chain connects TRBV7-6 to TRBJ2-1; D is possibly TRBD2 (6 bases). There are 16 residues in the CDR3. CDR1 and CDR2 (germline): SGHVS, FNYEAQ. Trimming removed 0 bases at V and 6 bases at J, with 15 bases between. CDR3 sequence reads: CASSLALRELLNEQFF. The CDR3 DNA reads TGTGCCAGCAGCTTAGCGCTGCGGGAACTCCTCAATGAGCAGTTCTTC.

CDR3: CASSAGVNTEAFF. For the CDR3, the DNA is TGTGCCAGCAGCGCCGGGGTGAACACTGAAGCTTTCTTT. The gene calls are TRBV7-8 and TRBJ1-1; D gene uncertain. V shed 5 bases and J shed 0 bases, with 7 bases lying between them. The germline gives CDR1 SGHVS, CDR2 FQNEAQ. The CDR3 totals 13 residues.

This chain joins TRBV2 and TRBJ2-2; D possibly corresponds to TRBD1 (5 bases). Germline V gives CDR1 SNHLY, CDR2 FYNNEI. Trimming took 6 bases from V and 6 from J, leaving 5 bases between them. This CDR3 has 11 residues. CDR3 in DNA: TGTGCCAGCAGGGGGCCCGGGGAGCTGTTTTTT. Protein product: CASRGPGELFF.

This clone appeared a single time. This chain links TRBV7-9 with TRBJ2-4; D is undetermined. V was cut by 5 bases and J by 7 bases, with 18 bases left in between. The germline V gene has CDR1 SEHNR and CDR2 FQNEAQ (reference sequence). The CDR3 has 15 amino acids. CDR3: CASSQRLTESNIQYF. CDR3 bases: TGTGCCAGCAGCCAGAGGCTGACGGAGAGTAACATTCAGTACTTC.

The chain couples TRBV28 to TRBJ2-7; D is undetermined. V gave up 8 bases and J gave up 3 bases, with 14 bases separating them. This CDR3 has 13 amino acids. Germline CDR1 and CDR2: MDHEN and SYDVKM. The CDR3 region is CASATGSGYEQYF. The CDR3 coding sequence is TGTGCCAGCGCGACTGGGTCGGGCTACGAGCAGTACTTC.

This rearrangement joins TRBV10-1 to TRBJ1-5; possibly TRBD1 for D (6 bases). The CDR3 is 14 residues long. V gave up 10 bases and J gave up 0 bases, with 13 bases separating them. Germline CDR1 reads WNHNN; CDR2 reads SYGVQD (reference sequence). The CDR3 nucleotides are TGCGCCACCTGGGACACTTATAGCAATCAGCCCCAGCATTTT. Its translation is CATWDTYSNQPQHF.

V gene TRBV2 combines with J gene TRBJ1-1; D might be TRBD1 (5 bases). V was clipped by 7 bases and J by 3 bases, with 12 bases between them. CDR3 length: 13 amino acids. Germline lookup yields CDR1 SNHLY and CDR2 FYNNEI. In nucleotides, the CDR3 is TGTGCCAGCATCCTTCGACAGTACACTGAAGCTTTCTTT. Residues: CASILRQYTEAFF.

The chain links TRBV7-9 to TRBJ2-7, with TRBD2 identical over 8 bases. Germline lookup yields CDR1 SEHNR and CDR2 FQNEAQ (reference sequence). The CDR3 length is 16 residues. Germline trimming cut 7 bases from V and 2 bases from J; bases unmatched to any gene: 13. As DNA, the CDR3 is TGTGCCAGCATCAACCTAAACGGGGGGGTCACCTACGAGCAGTACTTC. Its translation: CASINLNGGVTYEQYF. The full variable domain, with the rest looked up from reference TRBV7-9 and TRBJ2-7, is DTGVSQNPRHKITKRGQNVTFRCDPISEHNRLYWYRQTLGQGPEFLTYFQNEAQLEKSRLLSDRFSAERPKGSFSTLEIQRTEQGDSAMYLCASINLNGGVTYEQYFGPGTRLTVT.

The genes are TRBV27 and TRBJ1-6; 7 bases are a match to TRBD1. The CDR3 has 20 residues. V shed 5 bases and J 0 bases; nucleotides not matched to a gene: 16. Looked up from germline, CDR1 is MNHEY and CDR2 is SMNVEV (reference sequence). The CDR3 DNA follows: TGTGCCAGCAGTGCCAATAGACAGGGATTGGGACCCTCCTATAATTCACCCCTCCACTTT. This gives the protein CASSANRQGLGPSYNSPLHF.

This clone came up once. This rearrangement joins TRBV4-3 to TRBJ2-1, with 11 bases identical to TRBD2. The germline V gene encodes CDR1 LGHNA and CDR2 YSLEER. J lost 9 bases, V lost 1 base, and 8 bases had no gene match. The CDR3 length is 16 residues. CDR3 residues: CASSQAPLAGVIEQFF. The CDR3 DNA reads TGCGCCAGCAGCCAAGCGCCACTAGCGGGAGTCATTGAGCAGTTCTTC.

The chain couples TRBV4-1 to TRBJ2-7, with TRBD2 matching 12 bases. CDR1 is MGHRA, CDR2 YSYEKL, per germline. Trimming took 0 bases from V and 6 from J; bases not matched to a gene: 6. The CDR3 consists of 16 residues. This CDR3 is CASSQDLGLAGTEQYF. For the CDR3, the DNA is TGCGCCAGCAGCCAAGACCTTGGACTAGCGGGGACCGAGCAGTACTTC.

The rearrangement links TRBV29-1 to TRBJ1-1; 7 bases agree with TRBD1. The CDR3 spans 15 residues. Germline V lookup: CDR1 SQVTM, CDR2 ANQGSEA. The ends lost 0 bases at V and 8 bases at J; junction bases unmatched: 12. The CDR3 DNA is TGCAGCGTTGAAGACAGGGCTCGACGACAGGGCGAAGCTTTCTTT. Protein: CSVEDRARRQGEAFF. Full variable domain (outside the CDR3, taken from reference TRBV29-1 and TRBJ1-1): SAVISQKPSRDICQRGTSLTIQCQVDSQVTMMFWYRQQPGQSLTLIATANQGSEATYESGFVIDKFPISRPNLTFSTLTVSNMSPEDSSIYLCSVEDRARRQGEAFFGQGTRLTVV.

Written as DNA, the CDR3 is TGTGCCATCAGTGAGATCGGGGAGCAGTACTTC. Its protein product is CAISEIGEQYF. The chain uses TRBV10-3 and TRBJ2-7; no clear D. V dropped 2 bases and J dropped 7 bases, with 6 bases sitting between them. The CDR3 consists of 11 residues. Germline V CDR1 and CDR2: ENHRY, SYGVKD.